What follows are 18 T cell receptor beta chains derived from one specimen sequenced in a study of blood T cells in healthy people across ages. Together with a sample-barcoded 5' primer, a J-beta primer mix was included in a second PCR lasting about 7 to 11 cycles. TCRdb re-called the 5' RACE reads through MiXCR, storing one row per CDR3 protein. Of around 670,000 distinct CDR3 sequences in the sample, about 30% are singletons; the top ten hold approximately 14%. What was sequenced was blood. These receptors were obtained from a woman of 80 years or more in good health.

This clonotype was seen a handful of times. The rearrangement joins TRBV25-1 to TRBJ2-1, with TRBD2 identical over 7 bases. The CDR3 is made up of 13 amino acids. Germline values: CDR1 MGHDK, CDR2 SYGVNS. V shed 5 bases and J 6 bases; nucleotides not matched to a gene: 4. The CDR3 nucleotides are TGTGCCAGCAGTTGGGACTACCTCAATGAGCAGTTCTTC. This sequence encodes CASSWDYLNEQFF.

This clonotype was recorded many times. The CDR3 reads CASSLVQGNEQFF. CDR3 in DNA: TGCGCCAGCAGCTTGGTTCAGGGGAATGAGCAGTTCTTC. V is TRBV5-1 and J is TRBJ2-1, with D perhaps matching TRBD1 (6 bases). Deletions cut 0 bases from V and 7 bases from J, with 8 bases between. This CDR3 is built from 13 residues. Germline CDR1 SGHRS, CDR2 YFSETQ.

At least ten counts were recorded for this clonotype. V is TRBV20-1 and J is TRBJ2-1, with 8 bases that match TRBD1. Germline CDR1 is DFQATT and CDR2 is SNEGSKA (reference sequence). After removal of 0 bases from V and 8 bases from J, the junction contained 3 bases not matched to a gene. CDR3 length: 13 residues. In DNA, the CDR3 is TGCAGTGCTAGAGACAGGGGGCAGGATGAGCAGTTCTTC. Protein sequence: CSARDRGQDEQFF.

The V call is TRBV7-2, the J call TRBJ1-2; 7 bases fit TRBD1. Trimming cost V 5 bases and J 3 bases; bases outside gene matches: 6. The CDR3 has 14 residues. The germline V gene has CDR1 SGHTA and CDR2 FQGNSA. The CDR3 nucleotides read TGTGCCAGCAGCGGGGCACAGGGGTACTATGGCTACACCTTC. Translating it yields CASSGAQGYYGYTF.

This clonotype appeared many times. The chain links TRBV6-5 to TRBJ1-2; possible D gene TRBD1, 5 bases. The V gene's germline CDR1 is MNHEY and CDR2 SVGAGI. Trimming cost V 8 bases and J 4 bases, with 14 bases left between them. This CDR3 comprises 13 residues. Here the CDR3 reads CASGEGRRYGYTF. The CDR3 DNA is TGTGCCAGCGGAGAGGGGCGTCGCTATGGCTACACCTTC.

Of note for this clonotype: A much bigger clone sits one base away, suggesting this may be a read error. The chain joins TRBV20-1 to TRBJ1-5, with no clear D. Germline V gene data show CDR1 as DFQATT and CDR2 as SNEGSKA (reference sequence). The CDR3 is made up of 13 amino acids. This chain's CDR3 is CCAIPYLGSLQHF. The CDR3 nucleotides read TGCTGTGCTATCCCGTACCTCGGTTCGCTCCAGCATTTT.

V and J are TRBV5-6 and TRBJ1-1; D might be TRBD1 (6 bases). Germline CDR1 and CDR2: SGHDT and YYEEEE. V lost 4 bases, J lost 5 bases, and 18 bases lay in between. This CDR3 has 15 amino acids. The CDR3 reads CASSTRRGRGTEAFF. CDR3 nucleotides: TGTGCCAGCAGCACTCGCAGGGGAAGAGGGACTGAAGCTTTCTTT.

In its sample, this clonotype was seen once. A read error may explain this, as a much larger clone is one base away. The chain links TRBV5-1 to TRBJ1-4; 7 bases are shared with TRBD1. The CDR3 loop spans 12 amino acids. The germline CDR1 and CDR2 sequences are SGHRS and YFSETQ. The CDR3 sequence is CASSQGDEKLIF. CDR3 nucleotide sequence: TGCGCCAGCAGCCAGGGGGACGAAAAACTGATTTTT.

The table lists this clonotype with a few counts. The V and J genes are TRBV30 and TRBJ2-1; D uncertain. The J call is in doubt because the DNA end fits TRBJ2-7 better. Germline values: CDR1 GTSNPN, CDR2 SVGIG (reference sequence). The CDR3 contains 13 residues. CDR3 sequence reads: CAWSAAFYNEQYF. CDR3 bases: TGTGCCTGGAGCGCCGCGTTTTACAATGAGCAGTACTTC.

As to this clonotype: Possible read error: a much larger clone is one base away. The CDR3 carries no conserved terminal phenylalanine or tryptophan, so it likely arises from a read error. CDR3 residues: CATSVGGGATDTQYS. DNA for the CDR3: TGTGCCACCAGTGTCGGCGGGGGGGCCACAGATACGCAGTATTCT. The gene calls are TRBV24-1 and TRBJ2-3; 9 bases align to TRBD2. CDR3 length: 15 amino acids. Germline V gene lookup returns CDR1 KGHDR and CDR2 SFDVKD. J lost 2 bases, V lost 5 bases, and 4 bases had no gene match.

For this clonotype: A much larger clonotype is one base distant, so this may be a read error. In nucleotides, the CDR3 is TGTCCCAGCAGCCAAGATAGGACATATGGCTACACCTTC. Translated, it gives CPSSQDRTYGYTF. The chain joins TRBV3-1 to TRBJ1-2; D may be TRBD1 (5 bases). Germline lookup yields CDR1 LGHDT and CDR2 YNNKEL (reference sequence). The length of the CDR3 is 13 residues. The whole variable domain, remainder taken from reference TRBV3-1 and TRBJ1-2, is DTAVSQTPKYLVTQMGNDKSIKCEQNLGHDTMYWYKQDSKKFLKIMFSYNNKELIINETVPNRFSPKSPDKAHLNLHINSLELGDSAVYFCPSSQDRTYGYTFGSGTRLTVV.

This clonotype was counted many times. The CDR3 loop is CASSYDGPGHYGYTF. CDR3 nucleotides: TGTGCCAGCAGTTACGACGGGCCCGGACACTATGGCTACACCTTC. J is TRBJ1-2 and V is TRBV6-5; D is ambiguous. CDR1 is MNHEY and CDR2 is SVGAGI in the germline V gene. With 2 bases removed from V and 3 bases from J, the gap between germline ends came to 13 bases. The length of the CDR3 is 15 residues.

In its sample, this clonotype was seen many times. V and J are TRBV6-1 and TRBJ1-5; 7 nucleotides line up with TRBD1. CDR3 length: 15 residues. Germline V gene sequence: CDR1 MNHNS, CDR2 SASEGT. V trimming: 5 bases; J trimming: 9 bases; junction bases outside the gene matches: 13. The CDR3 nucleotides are TGTGCCAGCAGTCCACCACAGGGGTGGTATTCGCCCCAGCATTTT. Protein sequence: CASSPPQGWYSPQHF.

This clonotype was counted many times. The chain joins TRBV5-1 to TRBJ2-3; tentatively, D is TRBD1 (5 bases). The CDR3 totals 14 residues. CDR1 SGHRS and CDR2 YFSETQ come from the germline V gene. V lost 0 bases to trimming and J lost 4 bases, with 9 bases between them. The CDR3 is CASSLGTSADTQYF. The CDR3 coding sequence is TGCGCCAGCAGCTTGGGGACAAGCGCAGATACGCAGTATTTT.

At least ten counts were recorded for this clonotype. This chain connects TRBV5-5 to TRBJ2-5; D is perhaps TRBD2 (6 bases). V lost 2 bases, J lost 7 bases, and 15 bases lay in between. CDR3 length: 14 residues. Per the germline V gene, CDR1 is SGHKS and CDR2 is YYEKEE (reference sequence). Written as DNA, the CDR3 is TGTGCCAGCAGCTTACCCGGAGGGCGTGGGACCCAGTACTTC. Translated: CASSLPGGRGTQYF.

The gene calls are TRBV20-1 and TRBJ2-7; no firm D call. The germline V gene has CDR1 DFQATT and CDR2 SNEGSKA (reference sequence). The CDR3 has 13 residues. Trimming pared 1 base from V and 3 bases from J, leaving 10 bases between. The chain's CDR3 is CSARGFPHYEQYF. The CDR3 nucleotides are TGCAGTGCTAGAGGTTTCCCTCACTACGAGCAGTACTTC.

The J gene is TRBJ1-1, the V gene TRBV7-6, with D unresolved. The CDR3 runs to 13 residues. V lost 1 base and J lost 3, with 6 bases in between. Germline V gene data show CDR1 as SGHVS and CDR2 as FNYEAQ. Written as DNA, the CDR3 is TGTGCCAGCAGCTTAGTAGAGGACACTGAAGCTTTCTTT. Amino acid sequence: CASSLVEDTEAFF.

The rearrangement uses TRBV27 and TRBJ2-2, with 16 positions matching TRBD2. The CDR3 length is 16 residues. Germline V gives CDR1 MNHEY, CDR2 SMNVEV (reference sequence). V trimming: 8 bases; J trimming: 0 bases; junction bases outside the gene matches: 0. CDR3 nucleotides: TGTGCCAGCGGGACTAGCGGGGGGGCGAACACCGGGGAGCTGTTTTTT. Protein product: CASGTSGGANTGELFF.